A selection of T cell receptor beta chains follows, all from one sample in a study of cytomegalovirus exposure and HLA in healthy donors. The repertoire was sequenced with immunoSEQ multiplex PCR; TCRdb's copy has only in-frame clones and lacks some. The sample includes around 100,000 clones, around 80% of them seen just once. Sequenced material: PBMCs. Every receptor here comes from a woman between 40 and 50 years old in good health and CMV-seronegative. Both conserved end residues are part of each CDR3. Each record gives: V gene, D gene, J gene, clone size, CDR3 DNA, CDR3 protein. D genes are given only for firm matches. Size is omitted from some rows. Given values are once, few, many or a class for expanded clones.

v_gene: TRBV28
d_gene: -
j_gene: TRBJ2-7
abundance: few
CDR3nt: TGTGCCAGCAGTATAGCGGTAACCTCCTACGAGCAGTACTTC
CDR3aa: CASSIAVTSYEQYF

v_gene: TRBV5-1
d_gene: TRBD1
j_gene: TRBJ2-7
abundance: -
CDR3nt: TGCGCCAGCCGACAGGGGGCGGCTTACGAGCAGTACTTC
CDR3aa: CASRQGAAYEQYF

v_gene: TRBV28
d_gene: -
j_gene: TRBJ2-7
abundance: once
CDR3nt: TGTGCCAGCAGCCCTAGGAGCGGGTTGGACTACGAGCAGTACTTC
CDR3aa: CASSPRSGLDYEQYF

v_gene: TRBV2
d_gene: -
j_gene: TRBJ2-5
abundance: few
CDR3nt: TGTGCCAGCAACCCCCCTCAGTGGCGCGGAGAGACCCAGTACTTC
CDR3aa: CASNPPQWRGETQYF

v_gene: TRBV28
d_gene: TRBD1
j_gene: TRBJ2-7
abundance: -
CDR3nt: TGTGCCAGCAGTTTATGGGGGACAGGGAAGTACGAGCAGTACTTC
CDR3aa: CASSLWGTGKYEQYF

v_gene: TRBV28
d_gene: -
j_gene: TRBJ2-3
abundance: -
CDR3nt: TGTGCCAGCTGCACTACGAGTACGCAGTATTTT
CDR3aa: CASCTTSTQYF

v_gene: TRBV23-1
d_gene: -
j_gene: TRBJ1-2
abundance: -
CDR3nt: TGCGCCAGCAGTCAATCGGCCAGTTTGATCTATGGCTACACCTTC
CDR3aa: CASSQSASLIYGYTF

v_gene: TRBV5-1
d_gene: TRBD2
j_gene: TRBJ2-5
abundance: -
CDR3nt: TGCGCCAGCAGTTCAACTAGCGCCAAATGGGATGAGACCCAGTACTTC
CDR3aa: CASSSTSAKWDETQYF

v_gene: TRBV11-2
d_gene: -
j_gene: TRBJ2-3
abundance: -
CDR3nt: TGTGCCAGCAGAAGAGAGTTCGAGGATACGCAGTATTTT
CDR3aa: CASRREFEDTQYF

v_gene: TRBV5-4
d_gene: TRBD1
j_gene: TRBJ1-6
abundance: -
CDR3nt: TGTGCCAGCAGCTTGGAGGACAGGGGGCGCGCAGAAGGCTCACCCCTCCACTTT
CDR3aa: CASSLEDRGRAEGSPLHF

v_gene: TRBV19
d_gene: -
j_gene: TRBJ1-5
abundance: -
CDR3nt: TGTGCCAGTAGTAGGACTGAGTATCAGCCCCAGCATTTT
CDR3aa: CASSRTEYQPQHF

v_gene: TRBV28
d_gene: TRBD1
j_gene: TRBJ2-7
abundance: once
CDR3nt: TGTGCCAGCAGTCAGACAGGGAGTGGCGCCTACGAGCAGTACTTC
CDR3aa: CASSQTGSGAYEQYF

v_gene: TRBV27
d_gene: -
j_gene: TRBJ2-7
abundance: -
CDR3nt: -
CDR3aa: CASSFSGQGFFYEQYF

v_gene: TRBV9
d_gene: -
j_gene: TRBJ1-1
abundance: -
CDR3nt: TGTGCCAGCAGCCCTCGTGTGGGAGCTAGTGATGAAGCTTTCTTT
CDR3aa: CASSPRVGASDEAFF

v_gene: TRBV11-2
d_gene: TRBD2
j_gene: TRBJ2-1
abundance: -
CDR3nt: TGTGCCAGCAGCCAGGGGTCCGGGACTAGTATAGATGAGCAGTTCTTC
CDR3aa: CASSQGSGTSIDEQFF

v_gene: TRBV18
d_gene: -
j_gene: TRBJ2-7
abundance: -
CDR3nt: TGTGCCAGCTCCCGTCAAAGCCGGTCCACCTACGAGCAGTACTTC
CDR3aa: CASSRQSRSTYEQYF

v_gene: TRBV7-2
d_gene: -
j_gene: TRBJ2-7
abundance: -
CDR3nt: TGTGCCAGCAGCTTAAGGGAGTCAATTACCTACGAGCAGTACTTC
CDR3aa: CASSLRESITYEQYF

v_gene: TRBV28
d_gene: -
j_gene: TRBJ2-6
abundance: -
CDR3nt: TGTGCCAGCAGTTTGAGAGACGCTTGGAGCTCTGGGGCCAACGTCCTGACTTTC
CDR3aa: CASSLRDAWSSGANVLTF

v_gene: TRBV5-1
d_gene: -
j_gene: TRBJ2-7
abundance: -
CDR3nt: TGCGCCAGCAGCTTGCTAGCTATGGAGAAAATTTCATCCTACGAGCAGTACTTC
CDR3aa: CASSLLAMEKISSYEQYF

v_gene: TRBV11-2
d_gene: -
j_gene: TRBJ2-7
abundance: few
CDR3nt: TGTGCCAGCGGTAGACACTACGAGCAGTACTTC
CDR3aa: CASGRHYEQYF

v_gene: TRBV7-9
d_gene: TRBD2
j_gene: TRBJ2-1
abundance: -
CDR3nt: TGTGCCAGCAGCTCCCCGCGAGCGCTAGCGGGCTCCTACAATGAGCAGTTCTTC
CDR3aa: CASSSPRALAGSYNEQFF

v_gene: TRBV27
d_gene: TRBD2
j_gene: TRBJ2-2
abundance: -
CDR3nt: TGTGCCAGCTTGTCCCTAGCGGTGAACACCGGGGAGCTGTTTTTT
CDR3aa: CASLSLAVNTGELFF

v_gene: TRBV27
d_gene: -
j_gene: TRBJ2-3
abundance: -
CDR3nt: TGTGCCAGCAGTTTAGGGGGGTGGGGGGCAGATACGCAGTATTTT
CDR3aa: CASSLGGWGADTQYF

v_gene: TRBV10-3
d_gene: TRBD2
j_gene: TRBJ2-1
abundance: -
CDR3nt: TGTGCCATCAGTGAGTCTAGCGGGACCAGCGTTATCGAGCAGTTCTTC
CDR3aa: CAISESSGTSVIEQFF

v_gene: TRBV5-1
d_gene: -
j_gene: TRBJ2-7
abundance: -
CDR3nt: TGCGCCAGCAGCTTCGCACGGGGAGCGGGCTACGAGCAGTACTTC
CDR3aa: CASSFARGAGYEQYF

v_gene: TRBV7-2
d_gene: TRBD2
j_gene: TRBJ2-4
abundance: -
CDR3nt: TGTGCCAGCAGCTTGACTAGCGGGATTTTTTCCATTCAGTACTTC
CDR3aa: CASSLTSGIFSIQYF

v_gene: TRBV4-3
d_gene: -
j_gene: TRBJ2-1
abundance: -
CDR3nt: TGCGCCAGCAGCCAAGATCGGAGGTTCGCAGGCAATGAGCAGTTCTTC
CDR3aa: CASSQDRRFAGNEQFF